This TCR beta chain stems from a study of blood T cell repertoires in COVID-19. Overall study context: Donors in the United States, Italy and Spain gave samples during acute or convalescent COVID-19. The cDNA or gDNA used as material had been derived from T cells, B-cell-depleted T cells, or PBMCs.

Original processing notes: Cell counts per sample came from amplifying reference gene primers. The method was immunoSEQ multiplex PCR; TCRdb's version includes in-frame clones alone and lacks a portion of them. Clone size and the V and J calls come from that table; the DNA yielded D and trimming. The table has 250,000 to 350,000 clones, 70% to 90% seen once. Germline loops: CDR1 SGHVS, CDR2 FQNEAQ. CDR3 length equals 12 residues. V dropped 5 bases and J dropped 4 bases, with 7 bases sitting between them. The source material was peripheral blood. The V call is TRBV7-8, the J call TRBJ2-3, with D hard to call. The source of this sequence is a woman in her 50s with active or convalescent COVID-19. The CDR3, as DNA: TGTGCCAGCAGCGAGTTCGCAGATACGCAGTATTTT. Residues: CASSEFADTQYF.